This T cell receptor (beta chain) was profiled in a study of T cells in Graves' hyperthyroidism and ophthalmopathy. Overall study findings and caveats: The majority of expanded thyroid clonotypes above 0.001 also appeared in blood.

The TCR beta CDR3 regions underwent amplification using RNA transcripts as the source. The HTBI set primed first-round TCR CDR3 RT-PCR. Each CDR3 protein is one row after TCRdb ran MiXCR on the multiplex PCR reads. The sample has approximately 600,000 distinct CDR3 sequences, around 15% seen once. There are 13 residues in the CDR3. From germline, CDR1 is MNHEY and CDR2 SVGEGT. The V end lost 2 bases, the J end lost 6 bases, and 10 bases lay between the germline ends. Diagnoses were made from clinical symptoms, serum measures (thyroxine and TRAb), thyroid ultrasound and orbital computed tomography. In regard to this clonotype: The target antigen is unknown.

The specimen sequenced was blood. The sequence was obtained from a woman aged 40 to 49 with Graves' ophthalmopathy. The J gene is TRBJ1-2, the V gene TRBV6-2 or TRBV6-3; D is unresolved. DNA for the CDR3: TGTGCCAGCAGTTACGATGAGGGCAATGGCTACACCTTC. This gives the protein CASSYDEGNGYTF.